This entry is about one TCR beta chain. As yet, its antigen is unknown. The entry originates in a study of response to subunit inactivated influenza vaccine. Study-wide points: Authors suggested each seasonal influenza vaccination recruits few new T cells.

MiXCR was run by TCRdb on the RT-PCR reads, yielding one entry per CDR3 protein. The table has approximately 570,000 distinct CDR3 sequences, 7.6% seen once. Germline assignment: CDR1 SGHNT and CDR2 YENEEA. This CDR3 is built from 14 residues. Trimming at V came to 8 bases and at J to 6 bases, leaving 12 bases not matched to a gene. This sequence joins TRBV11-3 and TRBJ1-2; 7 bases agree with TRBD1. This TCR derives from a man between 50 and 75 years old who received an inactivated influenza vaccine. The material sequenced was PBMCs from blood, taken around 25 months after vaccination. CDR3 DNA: TGTGCCAGCGGCCGGGACAGTCGAACCCATGGCTACACCTTC. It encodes CASGRDSRTHGYTF.